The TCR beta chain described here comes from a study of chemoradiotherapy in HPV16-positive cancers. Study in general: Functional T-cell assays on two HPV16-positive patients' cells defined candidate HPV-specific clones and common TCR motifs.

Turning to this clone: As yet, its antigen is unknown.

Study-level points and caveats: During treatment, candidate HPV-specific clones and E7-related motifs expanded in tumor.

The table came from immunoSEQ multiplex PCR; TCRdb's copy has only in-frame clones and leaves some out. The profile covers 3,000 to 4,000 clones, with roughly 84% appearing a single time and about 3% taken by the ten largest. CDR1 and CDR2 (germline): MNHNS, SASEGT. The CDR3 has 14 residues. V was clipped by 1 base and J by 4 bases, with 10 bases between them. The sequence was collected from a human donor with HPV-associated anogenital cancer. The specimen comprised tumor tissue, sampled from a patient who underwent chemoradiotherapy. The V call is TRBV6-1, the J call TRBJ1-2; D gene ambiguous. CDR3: CASSEGGILYGYTF. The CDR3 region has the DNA TGTGCCAGCAGTGAAGGAGGGATCCTCTATGGCTACACCTTC.